The rows below give T cell receptor beta chains drawn from one sample of a study of T cells after yellow fever vaccination. TCRdb recomputed calls from the 5' RACE reads with MiXCR, one row per CDR3 protein. The sample consists of about 150,000 distinct CDR3 sequences, about 7% of them appearing once. The sample here was CD4+ T cells sorted from PBMCs, taken 10 days after the yellow fever booster vaccination. These receptors originate from a man under 40 who received the YFV17D yellow fever vaccine. The CDR3 runs from the conserved cysteine through the conserved F or W. D genes are given only for firm matches. Where a row states a size, it is once, few, many or the class of an expanded clone; other rows omit it.

- | - | TRBJ2-1 | TRBV6-2/TRBV6-3 | TGTGCCAGCAGACCGGGAATGGGAGAGCAGTTCTTC | CASRPGMGEQFF
TRBD2 | few | TRBJ2-3 | TRBV5-1 | TGCGCCAGCAGCTTCTTGGGACTAGCGGGAGCTCCGACAGATACGCAGTATTTT | CASSFLGLAGAPTDTQYF
TRBD2 | many | TRBJ2-5 | TRBV6-5 | TGTGCCAGCGGCGATCTAGCGGGAACCCGTGAGACCCAGTACTTC | CASGDLAGTRETQYF
- | many | TRBJ2-2 | TRBV20-1 | TGCAGTGCTAGAGATGGGGGAGGAGCCGGGGAGCTGTTTTTT | CSARDGGGAGELFF
TRBD2 | many | TRBJ2-7 | TRBV4-3 | TGCGCCAGCAGCCAAGATACAGCGGGAGAGTCCTACGAGCAGTACTTC | CASSQDTAGESYEQYF
- | many | TRBJ2-7 | TRBV4-1 | TGCGCCAGCAGCCAAGAGGGGTGGGGGATGGGTCGGCGCGAGCAGTACTTC | CASSQEGWGMGRREQYF
- | many | TRBJ2-2 | TRBV27 | TGTGCCAGCAGTTTGGTTCTGAACACCGGGGAGCTGTTTTTT | CASSLVLNTGELFF
- | many | TRBJ2-7 | TRBV6-5 | TGTGCCAGCAGTTACTCGATGGGGCCGCAGTACTTC | CASSYSMGPQYF
- | many | TRBJ2-2 | TRBV7-6 | TGTGCCAGCAGCCAAATGAGGGATAACACCGGGGAGCTGTTTTTT | CASSQMRDNTGELFF
- | many | TRBJ2-7 | TRBV3-1 | TGTGCCAGCAGCATGCTGGACGAGCAGTACTTC | CASSMLDEQYF
- | many | TRBJ2-5 | TRBV3-1 | TGTGCCAGCAGTCCAGGGAAAGTCCTCGTAGGGGAAGAGACCCAGTACTTC | CASSPGKVLVGEETQYF
- | many | TRBJ2-3 | TRBV3-1 | TGTGCCAGCAGCCCTCACCCAGATACGCAGTATTTT | CASSPHPDTQYF
TRBD1 | many | TRBJ2-1 | TRBV20-1 | TGCAGTGCTAGAGAGCCGAGGGGTACAGGGGGCGGCGGGCAGTTCTTC | CSAREPRGTGGGGQFF
- | many | TRBJ2-1 | TRBV5-1 | TGCGCCAGCAGCCCCAACGGACTAAACCAATACAATGAGCAGTTCTTC | CASSPNGLNQYNEQFF
- | many | TRBJ2-3 | TRBV10-3 | TGTGCCATCAGTGACCAGGGGGGTAGCACAGATACGCAGTATTTT | CAISDQGGSTDTQYF
- | many | TRBJ2-2 | TRBV27 | TGTGCCAGCAGTCAAATGTTCCCACAGTTTGTCACCGGGGAGCTGTTTTTT | CASSQMFPQFVTGELFF
- | many | TRBJ2-7 | TRBV9 | TGTGCCAGCAGCTCATCTCCGGCGGGACTCGCTAGGCAGTACTTC | CASSSSPAGLARQYF
TRBD2 | many | TRBJ2-7 | TRBV7-9 | TGTGCCAGCAGCCATTGGCATCGCGGGAGGCGTTACGAGCAGTACTTC | CASSHWHRGRRYEQYF
TRBD2 | - | TRBJ2-7 | TRBV23-1 | TGCGCCAGCAGTCACCCCAGGAGGTACAGGGGCGTCCTTATGGAGCGGGAGGGACTCTACGAGCAGTACTTC | CASSHPRRYRGVLMEREGLYEQYF
- | many | TRBJ2-5 | TRBV29-1 | TGCAGCGTTGAAGAACGCGCCAGGGGGAATAGCGGGATTAGGGGGACCCAGTACTTC | CSVEERARGNSGIRGTQYF
TRBD1 | many | TRBJ1-1 | TRBV7-2 | TGTGCCAGCAGCTCCGGGACAGGGGGGCTAAAAACCTTT | CASSSGTGGLKTF
- | many | TRBJ1-1 | TRBV12-3/TRBV12-4 | TGTGCCAGCAGCAACGGCCTCGTCACTGAAGCTTTCTTT | CASSNGLVTEAFF
- | few | TRBJ2-5 | TRBV7-9 | TGTGCCAGCCAGCCCCCAGGTGAAGAGACCCAGTACTTC | CASQPPGEETQYF
- | many | TRBJ1-6 | TRBV21-1 | TGTGCCAGCAAGGAAGGGATGACCCCCTCTCATTCACCCCTCCACTTT | CASKEGMTPSHSPLHF
TRBD1 | many | TRBJ2-1 | TRBV5-1 | TGCGCCAGCAGCTTGGCCGGGACAGGTGGGAATGAGCAGTTCTTC | CASSLAGTGGNEQFF
- | many | TRBJ2-7 | TRBV12-3/TRBV12-4 | TGTGCCAGCAGTTTTCAGGGCCCCTACGAGCAGTACTTC | CASSFQGPYEQYF
- | many | TRBJ1-3 | TRBV12-3/TRBV12-4 | TGTGCCAGCAGTTTTGCCCCAGGACTCCGAAACACCATATATTTT | CASSFAPGLRNTIYF
TRBD2 | many | TRBJ2-7 | TRBV18 | TGTGCCAGCTCACCCCCCGGGACTAGCTCGTCCGAGCAGTACTTC | CASSPPGTSSSEQYF
TRBD2 | many | TRBJ2-5 | TRBV18 | TGTGCCAGCTCACCAAGGACTAGCGGAGTGCAGTACTTC | CASSPRTSGVQYF
- | many | TRBJ1-5 | TRBV10-3 | TGTGCCACCGCAGGGATGGCGGATCAGCCCCAGCATTTT | CATAGMADQPQHF
- | many | TRBJ2-1 | TRBV12-3/TRBV12-4 | TGTGCCAGCAGTTTAGCTCAGGGGAACAATGAGCAGTTCTTC | CASSLAQGNNEQFF
TRBD2 | many | TRBJ2-2 | TRBV27 | TGTGCCAGCAGTTTGTCTAGCGGATTCACCGGGGAGCTGTTTTTT | CASSLSSGFTGELFF
TRBD1 | - | TRBJ1-6 | TRBV19 | TGTGCCAGTAGCCTTCGGACAGGGGTGAATTCACCCCTCCACTTT | CASSLRTGVNSPLHF
- | many | TRBJ1-6 | TRBV28 | TGTGCCAGCAGTCGGACCCTCGAGTATTCACCCCTCCACTTT | CASSRTLEYSPLHF
TRBD1 | many | TRBJ1-4 | TRBV25-1 | TGTGCCAGCAGTGTCGGGACAGCTGGAAAACTGTTTTTT | CASSVGTAGKLFF
- | - | TRBJ2-1 | TRBV29-1 | TGCAGCGTTGTCCTGGTCTCCTACAATGAGCAGTTCTTC | CSVVLVSYNEQFF
- | many | TRBJ2-7 | TRBV1 | TGCACCAGCAGCCCGAGGGGATCCCAAAGCTCCTACGAGCAGTACTTC | CTSSPRGSQSSYEQYF
TRBD1 | few | TRBJ2-1 | TRBV24-1 | TGTGCCACCAGTGAGCCCGACAGGGTCCATGAGCAGTTCTTC | CATSEPDRVHEQFF
- | many | TRBJ2-6 | TRBV18 | TGTGCCAGCTCACCACTCCGATCTGGGGCCAACGTCCTGACTTTC | CASSPLRSGANVLTF
TRBD2 | - | TRBJ2-1 | TRBV5-6 | TGTGCCAGCAGCTCCTTGGGGCGGGAGGGCCGGAATGAGCAGTTCTTC | CASSSLGREGRNEQFF
- | few | TRBJ2-3 | TRBV10-2 | TGCGCCAGCCTCTCCCCTGGGACAGATACGCAGTATTTT | CASLSPGTDTQYF
TRBD2 | many | TRBJ2-2 | TRBV4-2 | TGTGCCAGCAGCCAAGAAGGAGTAGCGGGGGCCACCGGGGAGCTGTTTTTT | CASSQEGVAGATGELFF
- | few | TRBJ1-2 | TRBV6-1 | TGTGCCAGCAGACAGGATCTATACTATGGCTACACCTTC | CASRQDLYYGYTF
TRBD2 | many | TRBJ2-1 | TRBV12-3/TRBV12-4 | TGTGCCAGCAGTGTTAGCGGGAGTGTCAATGAGCAGTTCTTC | CASSVSGSVNEQFF
- | - | TRBJ2-3 | TRBV28 | TGTGCCAGCAGTTTGGGCCAGGTCGGAACGCAGTATTTT | CASSLGQVGTQYF
- | - | TRBJ1-5 | TRBV18 | TGTGCCAGCTCGCCGCCCAGTAGCAATCAGCCCCAGCATTTT | CASSPPSSNQPQHF
- | - | TRBJ2-5 | TRBV6-2/TRBV6-3 | TGTGCCAGCGGGATATCAGAGACCCAGTACTTC | CASGISETQYF
- | many | TRBJ2-3 | TRBV5-1 | TGCGCCAGCAGCTTTAACGGCATAGCGGCACCCGGGGATACGCAGTATTTT | CASSFNGIAAPGDTQYF